The 28 T cell receptor beta chains reported below all come from one sample, sequenced in a study of blood T cell repertoires in COVID-19. Data came from immunoSEQ multiplex PCR; TCRdb stores just in-frame clones and leaves some out. The data hold more than 140,000 clones, with 85% to 90% observed a single time. Sequenced input: peripheral blood. The receptors were sampled from a woman aged 60 to 75 with acute or convalescent COVID-19.

The chain couples TRBV19 to TRBJ1-2; unclear D gene. CDR3 length equals 14 residues. Deletions cut 0 bases from V and 1 base from J, with 6 bases between. The germline V gene has CDR1 LNHDA and CDR2 SQIVND (reference sequence). The CDR3 is CASSIDLYNYGYTF. CDR3 nucleotides: TGTGCCAGTAGTATAGATCTTTATAACTATGGCTACACCTTC.

V is TRBV19 and J is TRBJ1-5; possibly TRBD1 for D (6 bases). Germline assignment: CDR1 LNHDA and CDR2 SQIVND (reference sequence). The CDR3 is 15 amino acids. V gave up 7 bases and J gave up 1 base, with 14 bases separating them. The CDR3 spells CASKGEQGSNQPQHF. In nucleotides, the CDR3 is TGTGCCAGTAAAGGTGAACAGGGCAGCAATCAGCCCCAGCATTTT.

CDR3 coding DNA: TGTGCCAGCAGCTTTTCAGGGGCTGGGGCCAACGTCCTGACTTTC. Translation gives CASSFSGAGANVLTF. The J gene is TRBJ2-6, the V gene TRBV5-4; possible D gene TRBD1, 6 bases. Germline V gene sequence: CDR1 SGHNT, CDR2 YYREEE (reference sequence). With 2 bases removed from V and 2 bases from J, the gap between germline ends came to 8 bases. The CDR3 is made up of 15 amino acids. The full variable domain, with the rest looked up from reference TRBV5-4 and TRBJ2-6, is ETGVTQSPTHLIKTRGQQVTLRCSSQSGHNTVSWYQQALGQGPQFIFQYYREEENGRGNFPPRFSGLQFPNYSSELNVNALELDDSALYLCASSFSGAGANVLTFGAGSRLTVL.

This clone was found a few times. CDR3 bases: TGCGCCAGCAGCTTGGCTGTGGGTCAGGAAGAGACCCAGTACTTC. This codes for CASSLAVGQEETQYF. The chain couples TRBV5-1 to TRBJ2-5; D not certain. Looked up from germline, CDR1 is SGHRS and CDR2 is YFSETQ. This CDR3 comprises 15 residues. The V gene lost 0 bases and the J gene lost 3 bases, with 12 bases spanning the gap.

The chain is built from TRBV28 and TRBJ1-5; maybe TRBD1 (5 bases). This CDR3 region has 15 residues. The germline CDR1 and CDR2 sequences are MDHEN and SYDVKM. V lost 6 bases to trimming and J lost 1 base, with 13 bases between them. The CDR3 here is CASSRPQGSNQPQHF. The CDR3 DNA reads TGTGCCAGCAGCCGTCCCCAGGGAAGCAATCAGCCCCAGCATTTT.

J is TRBJ2-5 and V is TRBV29-1, with TRBD2 matching 9 bases. The ends lost 2 bases at V and 5 bases at J; junction bases unmatched: 15. Germline V lookup: CDR1 SQVTM, CDR2 ANQGSEA. This CDR3 is 17 amino acids long. CDR3: CSVERVAGDPIWETQYF. The CDR3 region has the DNA TGCAGCGTTGAAAGAGTAGCGGGGGATCCCATCTGGGAGACCCAGTACTTC.

This clone has just one count. The chain joins TRBV28 to TRBJ1-2, with a tentative D call TRBD1 (6 bases). The CDR3 totals 15 residues. V lost 5 bases, J lost 4 bases, and 17 bases lay in between. CDR1 is MDHEN, CDR2 SYDVKM, per germline. The CDR3 coding sequence is TGTGCCAGCAGTCCCCGGGGGGCTTCGGTCTATGGCTACACCTTC. Protein: CASSPRGASVYGYTF.

The gene calls are TRBV7-3 and TRBJ1-6; D unclear. The CDR3 spans 16 residues. Germline V gives CDR1 SGHTA, CDR2 FQGTGA. The V and J ends lost 0 bases and 3 bases respectively, with 9 bases between them. CDR3 in amino acids: CASSLTAGDYNSPLHF. The CDR3 region has the DNA TGTGCCAGCAGCTTAACCGCCGGAGACTATAATTCACCCCTCCACTTT. The full variable domain, with the rest looked up from reference TRBV7-3 and TRBJ1-6, is GAGVSQTPSNKVTEKGKYVELRCDPISGHTALYWYRQSLGQGPEFLIYFQGTGAADDSGLPNDRFFAVRPEGSVSTLKIQRTERGDSAVYLCASSLTAGDYNSPLHFGNGTRLTVT.

The V and J genes are TRBV6-5 and TRBJ1-1, with 7 bases identical to TRBD1. Trimming cost V 4 bases and J 4 bases; bases outside gene matches: 6. Germline V gene sequence: CDR1 MNHEY, CDR2 SVGAGI. The CDR3 loop spans 14 amino acids. Here the CDR3 reads CASSSGGISTEAFF. CDR3 sequence (DNA): TGTGCCAGCAGTTCAGGGGGGATTAGCACTGAAGCTTTCTTT.

The chain links TRBV11-2 to TRBJ1-1, with D perhaps matching TRBD1 (5 bases). This CDR3 has 13 residues. The germline V gene encodes CDR1 SGHAT and CDR2 FQNNGV. The ends were cut back, 3 bases at V and 11 bases at J, with 16 bases in the middle. DNA of the CDR3: TGTGCCAGCAGCTTGGCCGGGGGTAGTTTGGCTTTCTTT. Translating it yields CASSLAGGSLAFF.

This clone has more than one count but fewer than ten. The CDR3 is CASSLRQYYGYTF. For the CDR3, the DNA is TGTGCCAGCAGCCTCCGACAGTACTATGGCTACACCTTC. The chain links TRBV27 to TRBJ1-2; maybe TRBD1 (5 bases). The CDR3 is made up of 13 amino acids. V shed 6 bases and J shed 3 bases, with 11 bases lying between them. The germline V gene encodes CDR1 MNHEY and CDR2 SMNVEV (reference sequence).

The genes are TRBV6-1 and TRBJ2-1; unclear D gene. V dropped 5 bases and J dropped 0 bases, with 11 bases sitting between them. Germline V gene sequence: CDR1 MNHNS, CDR2 SASEGT. The CDR3 runs 15 residues. The CDR3 here is CASSPFLSSYNEQFF. For the CDR3, the DNA is TGTGCCAGCAGTCCCTTTTTGAGCTCCTACAATGAGCAGTTCTTC.

V is TRBV7-9 and J is TRBJ1-1; D might be TRBD1 (5 bases). This CDR3 comprises 15 residues. Germline V lookup: CDR1 SEHNR, CDR2 FQNEAQ (reference sequence). Trimming stripped 5 bases from V and 4 bases from J, with 17 bases between. The DNA for the CDR3 is TGTGCCAGCAGCCAATGGCAGGGCGGGGGCACTGAAGCTTTCTTT. It codes for CASSQWQGGGTEAFF. The entire variable domain, with the rest obtained from reference TRBV7-9 and TRBJ1-1, is as follows: DTGVSQNPRHKITKRGQNVTFRCDPISEHNRLYWYRQTLGQGPEFLTYFQNEAQLEKSRLLSDRFSAERPKGSFSTLEIQRTEQGDSAMYLCASSQWQGGGTEAFFGQGTRLTVV.

This clone was counted a few times. The chain links TRBV19 to TRBJ1-2; 8 bases map to TRBD1. The CDR3 extends over 14 amino acids. V lost 4 bases to trimming and J lost 6 bases; unmatched junction nucleotides: 7. Germline V gene sequence: CDR1 LNHDA, CDR2 SQIVND (reference sequence). The CDR3 reads CASSTQGGDHGYTF. In nucleotides, the CDR3 is TGTGCCAGTAGTACACAGGGGGGGGACCATGGCTACACCTTC.

V gene TRBV5-1 combines with J gene TRBJ2-5; a weak D match, TRBD2 (5 bases). Trimming shortened V by 4 bases and J by 4 bases, and 14 bases separated the two germline ends. This CDR3 comprises 14 residues. Per germline, CDR1 SGHRS and CDR2 YFSETQ. This CDR3 is CASSPGSRVETQYF. DNA for the CDR3: TGCGCCAGCAGCCCGGGGTCGCGGGTAGAGACCCAGTACTTC.

The V gene is TRBV27, the J gene TRBJ2-3, with 8 nucleotides matching TRBD2. J lost 1 base, V lost 5 bases, and 8 bases had no gene match. Germline CDR1 reads MNHEY; CDR2 reads SMNVEV (reference sequence). There are 16 residues in the CDR3. CDR3 region: CASSPRGRGGTDTQYF. In nucleotides, the CDR3 is TGTGCCAGCAGTCCACGGGGGCGGGGGGGCACAGATACGCAGTATTTT.

The genes are TRBV4-1 and TRBJ1-2; 10 bases map to TRBD1. The germline V gene has CDR1 MGHRA and CDR2 YSYEKL. This CDR3 region has 14 residues. V shed 6 bases and J 7 bases; nucleotides not matched to a gene: 8. The CDR3 loop is CASRQTGGASGYTF. Here the CDR3 DNA reads TGCGCCAGCAGACAGACAGGGGGCGCGAGTGGCTACACCTTC.

Written as DNA, the CDR3 is TGTGCCAGCACCCAAGCTGGTAGCGGGGGGGCCTTTTCCCGCAATGAGCAGTTCTTC. Protein: CASTQAGSGGAFSRNEQFF. The rearrangement uses TRBV2 and TRBJ2-1, with 11 nucleotides matching TRBD2. Germline V CDR1 and CDR2: SNHLY, FYNNEI. The CDR3 has 19 amino acids. The V gene end was trimmed by 7 bases and the J gene end by 6 bases; junction bases not matched to a gene: 20.

The J gene is TRBJ2-1, the V gene TRBV19, with 7 bases lining up with TRBD2. This CDR3 has 15 amino acids. V gave up 7 bases and J gave up 5 bases; unmatched junction bases: 11. The germline V gene has CDR1 LNHDA and CDR2 SQIVND (reference sequence). Here the CDR3 reads CASKASSGPHNEQFF. CDR3 nucleotide sequence: TGTGCCAGTAAAGCGTCTAGCGGTCCTCACAATGAGCAGTTCTTC.

The chain is built from TRBV28 and TRBJ2-2; D is possibly TRBD1 (6 bases). The V gene lost 8 bases and the J gene lost 3 bases, with 16 bases spanning the gap. CDR3 length: 15 amino acids. Germline V gives CDR1 MDHEN, CDR2 SYDVKM. Here the CDR3 reads CASYRTAFYTGELFF. CDR3 sequence (DNA): TGTGCCAGCTACAGGACAGCCTTTTACACCGGGGAGCTGTTTTTT.

The chain links TRBV6-2 or TRBV6-3 to TRBJ1-2; D unclear. The germline V gene encodes CDR1 MNHEY and CDR2 SVGEGT. CDR3 size: 13 residues. With 0 bases removed from V and 4 bases from J, the gap between germline ends came to 6 bases. CDR3 sequence reads: CASSYSTFYGYTF. The CDR3 coding sequence is TGTGCCAGCAGTTACTCCACATTCTATGGCTACACCTTC.

Notes on this clone: The junction shows a germline mismatch at one end, possibly a read error. The CDR3 sequence: CASSLGGQGLSEETQYF. CDR3 in DNA: TGTGCTAGCAGCTTAGGGGGACAGGGATTATCCGAAGAGACCCAGTACTTC. The V and J genes are TRBV7-7 and TRBJ2-5; 9 nucleotides agree with TRBD1. There are 17 residues in the CDR3. Germline CDR1 reads SSHAT; CDR2 reads FNYEAQ (reference sequence). Supplemented by reference TRBV7-7 and TRBJ2-5, the full variable domain reads GAGVSQSPRYKVTKRGQDVTLRCDPISSHATLYWYQQALGQGPEFLTYFNYEAQPDKSGLPSDRFSAERPEGSISTLTIQRTEQRDSAMYRCASSLGGQGLSEETQYFGPGTRLLVL.

The V and J genes are TRBV25-1 and TRBJ1-1; maybe TRBD1 (5 bases). This CDR3 spans 13 amino acids. Trimming took 4 bases from V and 11 from J, leaving 17 bases between them. Germline V gene lookup returns CDR1 MGHDK and CDR2 SYGVNS. CDR3 region: CASSGQGGIEAFF. The CDR3 bases are TGTGCCAGCAGTGGTCAGGGTGGGATCGAGGCTTTCTTT.

The chain joins TRBV6-6 to TRBJ2-5, with 8 bases fitting TRBD1. This CDR3 spans 13 amino acids. V was clipped by 2 bases and J by 7 bases; unmatched bases: 3. Germline V gives CDR1 MNHNY, CDR2 SVGAGI (reference sequence). The CDR3 sequence is CASSYGDRSTQYF. In DNA, the CDR3 is TGTGCCAGCAGTTACGGGGACAGGTCGACCCAGTACTTC.

The chain uses TRBV25-1 and TRBJ1-4; the match to TRBD1 covers 7 bases. The CDR3 spans 16 residues. Germline V gene lookup returns CDR1 MGHDK and CDR2 SYGVNS. V gave up 2 bases and J gave up 5 bases; unmatched junction bases: 8. Here the CDR3 DNA reads TGTGCCAGCAGTGAACCTCCAGGGACAGAGAATGAAAAACTGTTTTTT. The encoded protein is CASSEPPGTENEKLFF. The complete variable domain, with remaining parts taken from reference TRBV25-1 and TRBJ1-4, reads EADIYQTPRYLVIGTGKKITLECSQTMGHDKMYWYQQDPGMELHLIHYSYGVNSTEKGDLSSESTVSRIRTEHFPLTLESARPSHTSQYLCASSEPPGTENEKLFFGSGTQLSVL.

The rearrangement uses TRBV25-1 and TRBJ1-2; 9 bases map to TRBD1. The CDR3 has 16 residues. V lost 0 bases and J lost 4; bases outside the gene matches: 6. Per the germline V gene, CDR1 is MGHDK and CDR2 is SYGVNS. In DNA, the CDR3 is TGTGCCAGCAGTGAATATGGGGACAGGGTGGGCTATGGCTACACCTTC. This codes for CASSEYGDRVGYGYTF.

This sequence joins TRBV4-3 and TRBJ1-6; tentatively, D is TRBD1 (5 bases). The germline V gene has CDR1 LGHNA and CDR2 YSLEER. V gave up 0 bases and J gave up 6 bases, with 6 bases separating them. The CDR3 sequence is 14 residues long. The CDR3 reads CASSQDQGNSPLHF. DNA of the CDR3: TGCGCCAGCAGCCAAGACCAGGGTAATTCACCCCTCCACTTT.

The chain is built from TRBV7-2 and TRBJ2-3; D possibly corresponds to TRBD2 (7 bases). The CDR3 consists of 18 residues. Germline values: CDR1 SGHTA, CDR2 FQGNSA. Trimming left V 5 bases short and J 0 bases short, with 21 bases between. The CDR3 coding sequence is TGTGCCAGCAGCCACCCCTTTGGGGGGGCCCCTAGCACAGATACGCAGTATTTT. It is translated as CASSHPFGGAPSTDTQYF.